This is a list of T cell receptor beta chains from one sample in a study of brain T cells in children with intractable seizures. Here immunoSEQ multiplex PCR was the method, and the copy in TCRdb shows in-frame clones only, minus some. Among 1,400 or so clones listed, around four fifths were seen once. The source material was resected brain tissue, sampled at surgery. The receptors come from a boy younger than 18 with focal cortical dysplasia and intractable seizures. Each CDR3 is given with its conserved first and last residue. A D gene is named only where the DNA matches it firmly. The size field is filled for only some rows; it gives once, few, many or a size class.

j_call v_call d_call clone_size cdr3_nt cdr3_aa
TRBJ2-7 TRBV7-8 - - TGTGCCAGCAGCTTAGGAAGCTTCTCCTACGAGCAGTACTTC CASSLGSFSYEQYF
TRBJ1-1 TRBV5-1 - - TGCGCCAGCAGCTTGGCTGGGGGGTACACTGAAGCTTTCTTT CASSLAGGYTEAFF
TRBJ1-1 TRBV7-9 TRBD1 - TGTGCCAGCAGCGACTTAGGGACAGGGGGCGCGAATACTGAAGCTTTCTTT CASSDLGTGGANTEAFF
TRBJ1-2 TRBV14 - - TGTGCCAGCAGCCAAAGCCCGACAGGAGGCGATGGCTACACCTTC CASSQSPTGGDGYTF
TRBJ1-1 TRBV5-1 - once TGCGCCAGCAGCCTGAGGAACACTGAAGCTTTCTTT CASSLRNTEAFF
TRBJ2-3 TRBV14 - - TGTGCCAGCAGCCAAGATATGGGCAGACCAGATACGCAGTATTTT CASSQDMGRPDTQYF
TRBJ2-7 TRBV5-8 - - TGTGCCAGCAGCTTTACCGGTCTCTCCTACGAGCAGTACTTC CASSFTGLSYEQYF
TRBJ1-6 TRBV7-3 - - TGTGCCAGCAGCTTAACTGGGGGCTACAATTCACCCCTCCACTTT CASSLTGGYNSPLHF
TRBJ2-1 TRBV11-2 TRBD2 - TGTGCCAGCAGCTTAGGACCGGGGGGGGGCGATGAGCAGTTCTTC CASSLGPGGGDEQFF
TRBJ2-1 TRBV5-6 - - TGTGCCAGCAGCTTGGCCGGTGGCCGCCTATCCTACAATGAGCAGTTCTTC CASSLAGGRLSYNEQFF